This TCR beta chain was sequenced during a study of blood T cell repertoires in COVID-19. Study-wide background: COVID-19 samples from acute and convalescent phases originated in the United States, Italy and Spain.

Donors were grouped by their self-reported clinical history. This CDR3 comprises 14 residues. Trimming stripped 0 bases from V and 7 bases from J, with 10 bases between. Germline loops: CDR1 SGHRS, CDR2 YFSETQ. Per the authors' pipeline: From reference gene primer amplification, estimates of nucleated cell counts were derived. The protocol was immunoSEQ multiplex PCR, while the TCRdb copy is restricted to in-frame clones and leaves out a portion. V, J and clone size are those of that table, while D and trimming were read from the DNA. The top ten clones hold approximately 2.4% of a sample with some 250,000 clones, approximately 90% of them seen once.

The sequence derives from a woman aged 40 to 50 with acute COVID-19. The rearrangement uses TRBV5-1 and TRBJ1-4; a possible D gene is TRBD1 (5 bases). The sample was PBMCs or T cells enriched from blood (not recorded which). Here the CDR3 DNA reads TGCGCCAGCAGCTTGGCAGGGTACGGTGAAAAACTGTTTTTT. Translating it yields CASSLAGYGEKLFF. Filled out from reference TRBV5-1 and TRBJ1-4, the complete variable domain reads KAGVTQTPRYLIKTRGQQVTLSCSPISGHRSVSWYQQTPGQGLQFLFEYFSETQRNKGNFPGRFSGRQFSNSRSEMNVSTLELGDSALYLCASSLAGYGEKLFFGSGTQLSVL.